Below, 25 T cell receptor beta chains from the same sample are listed, as sequenced in a study of human T cells and chemical hapten exposure (dated by TCRdb to the early 2020s). Library preparation used RACE. The sequencer listed for this sample is NextSeq 500. Using fastp at Q25 and MiXCR, TCRdb reprocessed the public reads and kept productive beta chains. Records with the same CDR3 protein are collapsed into one entry carrying the most frequent genes and DNA. The sample data list some 90,000 distinct CDR3 sequences, and about 8.5% of these were observed just once. Just over 2.5% of the sample is held by the ten biggest clonotypes. The sample's time point, from its label and the paper: pre-sensitization, week 0. What the treatment or condition label conveys for this sample: therapeutic diphenylcyclopropenone sensitization with weekly scalp DPC. Source: whole blood, taken in connection with sensitization to the hapten diphenylcyclopropenone (DPC). Every receptor here comes from a man aged 40-49 years with alopecia areata. Some clones in this sample may be carry-over from other donors' samples.

This clonotype was detected many times. CDR3 in DNA: TGTGCCAGCAGTGAACCTAGCGGCCGAGAGACCCAGTACTTC. It encodes CASSEPSGRETQYF. V is TRBV25-1 and J is TRBJ2-5; TRBD2 aligns across 7 bases. Germline trimming cut 2 bases from V and 4 bases from J; bases unmatched to any gene: 4. Germline CDR1 reads MGHDK; CDR2 reads SYGVNS. This CDR3 has 14 amino acids.

V is TRBV28 and J is TRBJ2-5, with D uncertain. This CDR3 region has 11 residues. Germline V gene sequence: CDR1 MDHEN, CDR2 SYDVKM. The ends were cut back, 3 bases at V and 4 bases at J, with 3 bases in the middle. CDR3 DNA sequence: TGTGCCAGCAGTTTGACAGAGACCCAGTACTTC. This encodes CASSLTETQYF.

V is TRBV5-5 and J is TRBJ2-1; 7 bases line up with TRBD2. The trim removed 2 bases at V and 7 bases at J, leaving 6 bases unmatched. CDR3 size: 14 residues. Looked up from germline, CDR1 is SGHKS and CDR2 is YYEKEE (reference sequence). The CDR3 loop reads CASSFLADTNEQFF. CDR3 nucleotide sequence: TGTGCCAGCAGCTTCCTAGCGGACACTAATGAGCAGTTCTTC.

This clonotype was found once. V is TRBV6-6 and J is TRBJ2-1, with TRBD2 matching 15 bases. Germline loops: CDR1 MNHNY, CDR2 SVGAGI (reference sequence). Losses at the gene ends were 6 bases for V and 7 bases for J; bases not matched to a gene: 7. The CDR3 is 16 amino acids. As DNA, the CDR3 is TGTGCCAGCAGACGACCCGGGACTAGCGGGAGGAATGAGCAGTTCTTC. This translates into CASRRPGTSGRNEQFF.

The table lists this clonotype with a few counts. The genes are TRBV11-3 and TRBJ2-5; D is unresolved. Trimming shortened V by 5 bases and J by 1 base, and 11 bases separated the two germline ends. This CDR3 has 14 residues. Germline CDR1 and CDR2: SGHNT and YENEEA. This CDR3 is CASSPGPVQETQYF. The CDR3 nucleotides read TGTGCCAGCAGCCCCGGGCCTGTCCAAGAGACCCAGTACTTC.

In its sample, this clonotype was seen a few times. The chain recombines TRBV11-2 with TRBJ2-1, with TRBD2 matching over 8 bases. The V segment lost 3 bases and the J segment 0 bases; nucleotides outside the gene matches: 1. From germline, CDR1 is SGHAT and CDR2 FQNNGV. The CDR3 has 15 amino acids. CDR3 bases: TGTGCCAGCAGCTTTGGGACTAGCTCCTACAATGAGCAGTTCTTC. This sequence encodes CASSFGTSSYNEQFF. The whole variable domain, remainder taken from reference TRBV11-2 and TRBJ2-1, is EAGVAQSPRYKIIEKRQSVAFWCNPISGHATLYWYQQILGQGPKLLIQFQNNGVVDDSQLPKDRFSAERLKGVDSTLKIQPAKLEDSAVYLCASSFGTSSYNEQFFGPGTRLTVL.

This clonotype has just a few counts. This chain links TRBV6-5 with TRBJ2-1; TRBD1 aligns across 9 bases. Unmatched junction bases numbered 15, after V lost 2 bases and J lost 10 bases. In germline, CDR1 is MNHEY, CDR2 SVGAGI. The CDR3 totals 17 residues. The CDR3 reads CASSYRHEGQGLREQFF. CDR3 nucleotides: TGTGCCAGCAGTTACCGCCACGAGGGACAGGGATTAAGGGAGCAGTTCTTC.

This clonotype appeared many times. This chain connects TRBV4-2 to TRBJ2-1; 15 bases agree with TRBD2. Per germline, CDR1 LGHNA and CDR2 YNFKEQ. The V and J ends lost 2 bases and 6 bases, in that order; junction bases with no gene match: 5. The CDR3 spans 17 residues. The CDR3 protein is CASSQRGLAGGLNEQFF. The CDR3 region has the DNA TGTGCCAGCAGCCAACGGGGACTAGCGGGAGGTCTCAATGAGCAGTTCTTC.

This clonotype was counted at least ten times. CDR3 residues: CSVARTSGRRDTQYF. In DNA, the CDR3 is TGCAGCGTTGCAAGGACTAGCGGGCGGAGGGATACGCAGTATTTT. The chain carries TRBV29-1 and TRBJ2-3; 11 bases map to TRBD2. Germline CDR1 SQVTM, CDR2 ANQGSEA. J was trimmed by 6 bases and V by 4 bases; bases with no gene match: 9. The CDR3 totals 15 residues.

This clonotype was picked up many times. The chain combines TRBV5-6 with TRBJ1-1, with D maybe TRBD1 (6 bases). Germline V gene lookup returns CDR1 SGHDT and CDR2 YYEEEE. This CDR3 contains 14 residues. V gave up 6 bases and J gave up 5 bases, with 17 bases separating them. The CDR3 sequence: CASTLRGGRTEAFF. In nucleotides, the CDR3 is TGTGCCAGCACCCTGCGGGGGGGCAGGACTGAAGCTTTCTTT.

This chain joins TRBV11-2 and TRBJ1-1; 7 bases line up with TRBD1. CDR3 length: 15 amino acids. V lost 4 bases and J lost 5; bases outside the gene matches: 10. Germline CDR1 is SGHAT and CDR2 is FQNNGV. The DNA for the CDR3 is TGTGCCAGCAGCTCGAGACGACAGGGTGTAACTGAAGCTTTCTTT. It encodes CASSSRRQGVTEAFF.

There are many counts of this clonotype. This rearrangement joins TRBV7-2 to TRBJ2-3; TRBD2 agrees at 8 bases. Germline values: CDR1 SGHTA, CDR2 FQGNSA. The CDR3 length is 17 residues. J lost 4 bases, V lost 0 bases, and 9 bases had no gene match. The DNA of the CDR3 is TGTGCCAGCAGCTTAGCCCGCCAACTAGCGGTACCAGATACGCAGTATTTT. This encodes CASSLARQLAVPDTQYF.

This clonotype was recorded at least ten times. This chain links TRBV11-1 with TRBJ2-3, with TRBD2 matching 13 bases. Germline loops: CDR1 SGHAT, CDR2 FQDESV (reference sequence). This CDR3 has 16 residues. V shed 5 bases and J 5 bases; nucleotides not matched to a gene: 7. CDR3 bases: TGTGCCAGCAGCCGAAGGACTAGCGGGAGTATAGATACGCAGTATTTT. The encoded protein is CASSRRTSGSIDTQYF.

This clonotype turned up a few times. This sequence joins TRBV7-6 and TRBJ2-3; unclear D gene. CDR3 size: 14 residues. Germline CDR1 SGHVS, CDR2 FNYEAQ. Trimming cost V 4 bases and J 2 bases, with 10 bases left between them. The CDR3 loop reads CASSSTHPTDTQYF. DNA of the CDR3: TGTGCCAGCAGCTCCACCCACCCCACAGATACGCAGTATTTT.

This clonotype turned up a few times. The chain carries TRBV7-2 and TRBJ2-1; D gene ambiguous. V lost 1 base to trimming and J lost 14 bases, with 9 bases between them. From germline, CDR1 is SGHTA and CDR2 FQGNSA. The CDR3 spans 11 residues. The CDR3 spells CASSLGRIKFF. The CDR3 DNA sequence: TGTGCCAGCAGCTTAGGGAGAATAAAGTTCTTC.

There are many counts of this clonotype. The chain combines TRBV5-8 with TRBJ2-6; D might be TRBD1 (6 bases). The germline CDR1 and CDR2 sequences are SGHTS and YDEGEE. This CDR3 has 17 amino acids. V was cut by 5 bases and J by 1 base, with 16 bases left in between. The CDR3 spells CASSYEEGTSGANVLTF. The DNA for the CDR3 is TGTGCCAGCAGTTATGAAGAGGGGACATCTGGGGCCAACGTCCTGACTTTC. Variable domain in full (rest from reference TRBV5-8 and TRBJ2-6): EAGVTQSPTHLIKTRGQQATLRCSPISGHTSVYWYQQALGLGLQFLLWYDEGEERNRGNFPPRFSGRQFPNYSSELNVNALELEDSALYLCASSYEEGTSGANVLTFGAGSRLTVL.

This clonotype was counted many times. V and J are TRBV12-3 or TRBV12-4 and TRBJ1-2; TRBD1 is a possible D gene (6 bases). V dropped 7 bases and J dropped 3 bases, with 18 bases sitting between them. CDR3 size: 15 residues. CDR3 sequence: CASNQGAGVDYGYTF. The CDR3 bases are TGTGCCAGCAACCAAGGGGCAGGGGTTGACTATGGCTACACCTTC.

This clonotype has only a few counts. The rearrangement joins TRBV4-1 to TRBJ2-1, with 7 bases that match TRBD2. Trimming removed 0 bases from V and 15 bases from J; junction bases left unmatched: 11. CDR1 and CDR2 from the germline V gene are MGHRA and YSYEKL. The CDR3 is 14 residues long. As DNA, the CDR3 is TGCGCCAGCAGCCAAGACAGCTTAGGCGGGAGACTGTTCTTC. Protein product: CASSQDSLGGRLFF.

A few counts support this clonotype. The chain links TRBV6-1 to TRBJ2-7; tentatively, D is TRBD1 (5 bases). Trimming shortened V by 8 bases and J by 4 bases, and 9 bases separated the two germline ends. Germline CDR1 MNHNS, CDR2 SASEGT. The CDR3 has 11 amino acids. The CDR3, as DNA: TGTGCCAGCCAGGGTTTGTACGAGCAGTACGTC. This encodes CASQGLYEQYV.

A note on this clonotype: Being one base from a much bigger clone, this may be a read error. The chain has TRBV12-3 or TRBV12-4 and TRBJ1-5; no clear D. There are 14 residues in the CDR3. Trimming took off 1 base at V and 5 bases at J, with 9 bases between the two ends. The CDR3 region has the DNA TGTGCCAGCAGTTTAGGGTCGAGCGATCAGCCCCAGCATTTT. It translates to CASSLGSSDQPQHF.

The chain has TRBV28 and TRBJ2-7; 11 bases match TRBD1. Germline-derived CDR1 and CDR2 are MDHEN and SYDVKM. J gave up 4 bases and V 6 bases, and 5 bases lay outside the gene matches. This CDR3 spans 14 amino acids. In DNA, the CDR3 is TGTGCCAGCAGGAGGGGGACAGGGGGTTACGAGCAGTACTTC. Translating it yields CASRRGTGGYEQYF. Together with reference TRBV28 and TRBJ2-7, the CDR3 gives the full variable domain: DVKVTQSSRYLVKRTGEKVFLECVQDMDHENMFWYRQDPGLGLRLIYFSYDVKMKEKGDIPEGYSVSREKKERFSLILESASTNQTSMYLCASRRGTGGYEQYFGPGTRLTVT.

CDR3 amino acids: CASNMASNTGELFF. CDR3 DNA: TGTGCCAGCAACATGGCCTCGAACACCGGGGAGCTGTTTTTT. The V gene is TRBV2, the J gene TRBJ2-2, with D unclear. From germline, CDR1 is SNHLY and CDR2 FYNNEI. The CDR3 sequence is 14 residues long. Trimming stripped 7 bases from V and 0 bases from J, with 9 bases between.

This clonotype was observed many times. This rearrangement joins TRBV11-3 to TRBJ1-1, with 8 nucleotides matching TRBD1. V gave up 4 bases and J gave up 6 bases; unmatched junction bases: 4. The CDR3 sequence is 13 residues long. Germline CDR1 SGHNT, CDR2 YENEEA. DNA for the CDR3: TGTGCCAGCAGCTGGACAGGGAGGGCTGAAGCTTTCTTT. This sequence encodes CASSWTGRAEAFF.

The table lists this clonotype with a few counts. The chain uses TRBV24-1 and TRBJ2-3, with D uncertain. The germline CDR1 and CDR2 sequences are KGHDR and SFDVKD. The V and J ends lost 4 bases and 0 bases respectively, with 13 bases between them. The CDR3 sequence is 16 residues long. CDR3 sequence: CATSESGAASTDTQYF. The CDR3 DNA sequence: TGTGCCACCAGTGAGTCTGGAGCTGCTAGCACAGATACGCAGTATTTT.

Ten or more counts support this clonotype. CDR3 sequence (DNA): TGTGCCATCAGTGAATGGGCAGGGACCTCCTACGAGCAGTACGTC. Translated: CAISEWAGTSYEQYV. The gene calls are TRBV10-3 and TRBJ2-7; either TRBD1 or TRBD2 may supply D (5 bases each). The CDR3 is made up of 15 amino acids. Trimming took off 3 bases at V and 0 bases at J, with 12 bases between the two ends. CDR1 and CDR2 (germline): ENHRY, SYGVKD.